The 27 T cell receptor beta chains presented below share a single source sample, sequenced in a study of vaccination and CD4 T cells after COVID-19. Treatment given: approximately nine-day PBMC culture with coronavirus spike peptide pools or control peptides (ViraFEST assay). According to the study, CD4+ T cells from the unexposed donor were gathered ahead of the COVID-19 pandemic (2011-2018). Sequencing of cultured CD4+ T cell DNA used the Oncomine TCR Beta short-read assay. Investigators isolated genomic DNA from cultured CD4+ T cells. TCRdb fed the PCR reads into MiXCR, producing one record per CDR3 protein. Found here are thousands of distinct CDR3 sequences, about 32% of them singletons; the top ten hold approximately 22%. No cognate antigen is known for these TCRs. Sequenced material: CD4+ T cells from blood, cultured in vitro. Every receptor here comes from a human donor in good health.

The V call is TRBV27, the J call TRBJ2-1, with D perhaps TRBD1 (5 bases). The CDR3 covers 16 residues. The germline V gene encodes CDR1 MNHEY and CDR2 SMNVEV (reference sequence). The V end lost 6 bases, the J end lost 0 bases, and 15 bases lay between the germline ends. Written as DNA, the CDR3 is TGTGCCAGCAGGTCAAGGGGAATCAGCTCCTACAATGAGCAGTTCTTC. Its translation: CASRSRGISSYNEQFF.

This clonotype was seen a handful of times. The chain is built from TRBV6-2 or TRBV6-3 and TRBJ1-1, with D perhaps TRBD1 (6 bases). The ends were cut back, 8 bases at V and 2 bases at J, with 12 bases in the middle. Germline-derived CDR1 and CDR2 are MNHEY and SVGEGT. The CDR3 totals 13 residues. CDR3 bases: TGTGCCAGCCCGACAGGAATAAACACTGAAGCTTTCTTT. It is translated as CASPTGINTEAFF.

This clonotype was observed once. The chain couples TRBV20-1 to TRBJ2-7; 11 bases agree with TRBD2. This CDR3 region has 14 residues. Germline assignment: CDR1 DFQATT and CDR2 SNEGSKA (reference sequence). V shed 3 bases and J 3 bases; nucleotides not matched to a gene: 4. CDR3 region: CSARLTSGSYEQYF. CDR3 coding DNA: TGCAGTGCTAGGTTAACTAGCGGGAGCTACGAGCAGTACTTC.

The V gene is TRBV15, the J gene TRBJ1-5, with TRBD1 as a possible D gene (5 bases). V was trimmed by 5 bases and J by 7 bases, leaving 15 bases between them. Germline CDR1 and CDR2: LNHNV and YYDKDF (reference sequence). This CDR3 is 14 amino acids long. CDR3 bases: TGTGCCACCAGCCTCAGGGATGGAGGGCAGCCCCAGCATTTT. Translating it yields CATSLRDGGQPQHF.

Only a few counts were recorded for this clonotype. This rearrangement joins TRBV28 to TRBJ2-7; 7 bases are shared with TRBD1. J gave up 3 bases and V 7 bases, and 9 bases lay outside the gene matches. CDR3 length equals 14 residues. Germline V gene sequence: CDR1 MDHEN, CDR2 SYDVKM. CDR3 DNA sequence: TGTGCCAGCAACAGGGGACAGCCGTTCTACGAGCAGTACTTC. This codes for CASNRGQPFYEQYF.

The chain joins TRBV28 to TRBJ1-2, with a tentative D call TRBD1 (5 bases). This CDR3 comprises 16 residues. The V end lost 7 bases, the J end lost 8 bases, and 26 bases lay between the germline ends. Looked up from germline, CDR1 is MDHEN and CDR2 is SYDVKM. The CDR3 bases are TGTGCCAGCACCATCGCGGGGACTGTGAATCCCCTAGGCTACACCTTC. It yields the protein CASTIAGTVNPLGYTF.

This clonotype was detected only once. The V call is TRBV20-1, the J call TRBJ2-1; a possible D gene is TRBD1 (6 bases). Per germline, CDR1 DFQATT and CDR2 SNEGSKA (reference sequence). The CDR3 has 12 residues. CDR3: CRTGSGYNEQFF. As DNA, the CDR3 is TGCAGAACAGGGTCAGGGTACAATGAGCAGTTCTTC.

This clonotype appeared a few times. This rearrangement joins TRBV6-2 or TRBV6-3 to TRBJ1-5; weak D call: TRBD1 (6 bases). The germline CDR1 and CDR2 sequences are MNHEY and SVGEGT. The CDR3 has 15 amino acids. Trimming shortened V by 8 bases and J by 4 bases, and 18 bases separated the two germline ends. The CDR3 is CASGNTGTPNQPQHF. CDR3 nucleotides: TGTGCCAGCGGTAACACAGGGACTCCTAATCAGCCCCAGCATTTT.

In its sample, this clonotype was seen a few times. This chain joins TRBV7-9 and TRBJ1-5; no reliable D call. The CDR3 sequence is 15 residues long. V lost 5 bases and J lost 2, with 13 bases in between. Germline V gene data show CDR1 as SEHNR and CDR2 as FQNEAQ (reference sequence). The CDR3 sequence is CASSPYSGGNQPQHF. CDR3 nucleotides: TGTGCCAGCAGCCCATACAGCGGGGGCAATCAGCCCCAGCATTTT.

The gene calls are TRBV18 and TRBJ2-2; D might be TRBD1 or TRBD2, each matching 5 bases. V was pared by 3 bases and J by 2 bases, with 7 bases between. The CDR3 extends over 14 amino acids. Germline V gives CDR1 KGHSH, CDR2 LQKENI. CDR3 in DNA: TGTGCCAGCTCACCGGGACCCAACACCGGGGAGCTGTTTTTT. Translating gives CASSPGPNTGELFF.

This clonotype has a handful of counts. The genes are TRBV20-1 and TRBJ2-7; D may match TRBD1 or TRBD2 (7 bases each). The CDR3 is 14 residues long. Germline V gene sequence: CDR1 DFQATT, CDR2 SNEGSKA (reference sequence). Deletions cut 5 bases from V and 4 bases from J, with 18 bases between. The chain's CDR3 is CSAWSRGEGYEQYF. CDR3 sequence (DNA): TGCAGTGCTTGGTCCAGGGGGGAGGGTTACGAGCAGTACTTC.

This clonotype was counted between two and nine times. This chain uses TRBV4-3 with TRBJ2-3; 11 nucleotides agree with TRBD2. J lost 2 bases, V lost 3 bases, and 13 bases had no gene match. CDR1 and CDR2 from the germline V gene are LGHNA and YSLEER. This CDR3 region has 19 residues. DNA of the CDR3: TGCGCCAGCAGCCACAAGGTCCGGGTGACTAGCGGGAACACAGATACGCAGTATTTT. Protein sequence: CASSHKVRVTSGNTDTQYF.

This clonotype occurred a few times. The J gene is TRBJ1-1, the V gene TRBV28, with 8 positions matching TRBD1. J gave up 2 bases and V 5 bases, and 10 bases lay outside the gene matches. Germline V lookup: CDR1 MDHEN, CDR2 SYDVKM. CDR3 length equals 16 residues. The CDR3 nucleotides are TGTGCCAGCAGTCCCCGGACAGGGCGGGGTAACACTGAAGCTTTCTTT. Its translation: CASSPRTGRGNTEAFF.

The gene calls are TRBV7-3 and TRBJ1-2; D gene uncertain. This CDR3 spans 14 amino acids. V was cut by 5 bases and J by 1 base, with 11 bases left in between. Germline assignment: CDR1 SGHTA and CDR2 FQGTGA. The CDR3 sequence: CASSPTQDNYGYTF. CDR3 nucleotide sequence: TGTGCCAGCAGCCCAACTCAGGATAACTATGGCTACACCTTC.

The J gene is TRBJ1-2, the V gene TRBV19; D is possibly TRBD1 (5 bases). Germline loops: CDR1 LNHDA, CDR2 SQIVND (reference sequence). Trimming shortened V by 3 bases and J by 4 bases, and 12 bases separated the two germline ends. The CDR3 length is 14 residues. CDR3 sequence (DNA): TGTGCCAGTAGTATTGACACAGGCCCCTATGGCTACACCTTC. This sequence encodes CASSIDTGPYGYTF.

CDR3: CASSVGGFDSPLHF. The DNA of the CDR3 is TGTGCCAGCAGCGTAGGGGGTTTTGATTCACCCCTCCACTTT. The J gene is TRBJ1-6, the V gene TRBV9; D gene ambiguous. The CDR3 is made up of 14 amino acids. Germline CDR1 and CDR2: SGDLS and YYNGEE. V was pared by 0 bases and J by 8 bases, with 9 bases between.

This clonotype was detected a few times. The chain couples TRBV19 to TRBJ1-5, with 9 nucleotides matching TRBD1. V dropped 6 bases and J dropped 1; count of bases not matched to a gene: 1. CDR3 length: 14 amino acids. Per the germline V gene, CDR1 is LNHDA and CDR2 is SQIVND (reference sequence). The CDR3 DNA sequence: TGTGCCAGTAGCGGGACAGGGAGCAATCAGCCCCAGCATTTT. This sequence encodes CASSGTGSNQPQHF. The whole variable domain, filled in from reference TRBV19 and TRBJ1-5, reads DGGITQSPKYLFRKEGQNVTLSCEQNLNHDAMYWYRQDPGQGLRLIYYSQIVNDFQKGDIAEGYSVSREKKESFPLTVTSAQKNPTAFYLCASSGTGSNQPQHFGDGTRLSIL.

This chain joins TRBV6-1 and TRBJ1-2, with TRBD1 matching 9 bases. The V segment lost 5 bases and the J segment 7 bases; nucleotides outside the gene matches: 17. From germline, CDR1 is MNHNS and CDR2 SASEGT. CDR3 size: 17 residues. DNA of the CDR3: TGTGCCAGCAGTCTTAAGACCACCGGGACAGGGAATACTGGCTACACCTTC. It translates to CASSLKTTGTGNTGYTF.

The rearrangement links TRBV7-2 to TRBJ1-3, with 7 bases fitting TRBD1. The CDR3 runs to 14 residues. Germline trimming cut 5 bases from V and 4 bases from J; bases unmatched to any gene: 5. The germline CDR1 and CDR2 sequences are SGHTA and FQGNSA. CDR3 protein: CASSLRGPGNTIYF. The CDR3 DNA reads as TGTGCCAGCAGCCTGAGGGGGCCCGGAAACACCATATATTTT. Looking up the rest from reference TRBV7-2 and TRBJ1-3 gives the full variable domain: GAGVSQSPSNKVTEKGKDVELRCDPISGHTALYWYRQSLGQGLEFLIYFQGNSAPDKSGLPSDRFSAERTGGSVSTLTIQRTQQEDSAVYLCASSLRGPGNTIYFGEGSWLTVV.

This sequence joins TRBV3-1 and TRBJ2-5, with D unresolved. V was cut by 0 bases and J by 1 base, with 9 bases left in between. The CDR3 is made up of 15 amino acids. Germline loops: CDR1 LGHDT, CDR2 YNNKEL (reference sequence). The CDR3 DNA reads TGTGCCAGCAGCCAAGATCCCGGGCCCCAAGAGACCCAGTACTTC. This codes for CASSQDPGPQETQYF.

J is TRBJ2-5 and V is TRBV4-2; a weak D match, TRBD1 (6 bases). The CDR3 loop spans 14 amino acids. CDR1 is LGHNA and CDR2 is YNFKEQ in the germline V gene. The ends were cut back, 3 bases at V and 2 bases at J, with 10 bases in the middle. In DNA form, the CDR3 reads TGTGCCAGCAGCCAGGGACACCTACAAGAGACCCAGTACTTC. It yields the protein CASSQGHLQETQYF.

This sequence joins TRBV20-1 and TRBJ2-3; perhaps TRBD1 as D (8 bases). CDR3 length equals 15 residues. The germline V gene encodes CDR1 DFQATT and CDR2 SNEGSKA (reference sequence). V was pared by 6 bases and J by 3 bases, with 19 bases between. The DNA of the CDR3 is TGCAGTGCACCGCACAGGGGGGGTTTGACAGATACGCAGTATTTT. Its protein product is CSAPHRGGLTDTQYF.

This clonotype has only a few counts. This chain links TRBV6-1 with TRBJ1-5, with D possibly matching TRBD1 (6 bases). V dropped 7 bases and J dropped 3 bases, with 10 bases sitting between them. The CDR3 extends over 13 amino acids. Germline V CDR1 and CDR2: MNHNS, SASEGT. In DNA, the CDR3 is TGTGCCAGCATCAGACAGGACAATCAGCCCCAGCATTTT. Its protein is CASIRQDNQPQHF.

This clonotype was counted once. A much larger clone differs by one base, so this may be a read error. The chain couples TRBV24-1 to TRBJ2-5, with D tentatively TRBD2 (5 bases). Germline lookup yields CDR1 KGHDR and CDR2 SFDVKD. There are 14 residues in the CDR3. The CDR3 region is CATSVGLNQENQYF. CDR3 sequence (DNA): TGTGCCACCAGTGTTGGACTGAACCAAGAGAACCAGTACTTC.

The chain is built from TRBV9 and TRBJ2-5; D might be TRBD1 or TRBD2, each matching 5 bases. The V gene lost 0 bases and the J gene lost 4 bases, with 13 bases spanning the gap. Germline-derived CDR1 and CDR2 are SGDLS and YYNGEE. The CDR3 length is 15 residues. CDR3 in amino acids: CASSVGGGSVETQYF. CDR3 bases: TGTGCCAGCAGCGTAGGTGGGGGTTCTGTAGAGACCCAGTACTTC.

In this sample, this clonotype turned up a few times. The chain uses TRBV7-9 and TRBJ2-7, with a possible D match to TRBD1 (8 bases). This CDR3 contains 13 residues. Trimming cost V 7 bases and J 6 bases, with 16 bases left between them. Germline loops: CDR1 SEHNR, CDR2 FQNEAQ (reference sequence). The CDR3 spells CASTPGGTGEQYF. The CDR3 region has the DNA TGTGCCAGCACCCCCGGGGGGACAGGCGAGCAGTACTTC. The full variable domain, rest sourced from reference TRBV7-9 and TRBJ2-7, is DTGVSQNPRHKITKRGQNVTFRCDPISEHNRLYWYRQTLGQGPEFLTYFQNEAQLEKSRLLSDRFSAERPKGSFSTLEIQRTEQGDSAMYLCASTPGGTGEQYFGPGTRLTVT.

The chain is built from TRBV4-2 and TRBJ2-7; D ambiguous. Trimming left V 1 base short and J 2 bases short, with 12 bases between. The CDR3 covers 15 residues. Germline V gene lookup returns CDR1 LGHNA and CDR2 YNFKEQ. The CDR3, as DNA: TGTGCCAGCAGCCAAGGATCAATTACCCCCTACGAGCAGTACTTC. This gives the protein CASSQGSITPYEQYF.